The entry below describes one TCR beta chain. The data were obtained in a study of blood T cell repertoires in COVID-19. Assay: immunoSEQ multiplex PCR; the TCRdb copy retains only in-frame clones and omits some. The sample has 140,000 to 150,000 clones, roughly 79% seen once. The V segment lost 4 bases and the J segment 6 bases; nucleotides outside the gene matches: 5. The CDR3 is made up of 13 amino acids. This receptor was obtained from a human donor with acute or convalescent COVID-19. The donor label of this sample is uncertain. Sequenced: peripheral blood. The gene calls are TRBV12-3 or TRBV12-4 and TRBJ1-2; TRBD1 matches 7 bases. CDR3: CASSWGQSDGYTF. DNA for the CDR3: TGTGCCAGCAGTTGGGGACAGTCCGATGGCTACACCTTC.